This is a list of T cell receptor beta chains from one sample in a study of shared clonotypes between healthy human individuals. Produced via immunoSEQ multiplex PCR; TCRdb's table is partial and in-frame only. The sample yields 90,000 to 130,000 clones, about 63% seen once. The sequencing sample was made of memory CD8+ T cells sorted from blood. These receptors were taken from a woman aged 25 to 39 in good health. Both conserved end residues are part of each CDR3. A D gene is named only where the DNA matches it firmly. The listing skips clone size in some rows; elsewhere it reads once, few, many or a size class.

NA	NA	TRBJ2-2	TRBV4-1	TGCGCCAGCAGCCAAGGTTCCGGGGCCGGTAACACCGGGGAGCTGTTTTTT	CASSQGSGAGNTGELFF
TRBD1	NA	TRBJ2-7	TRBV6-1	TGTGCCAGCAGTGAACCGGGACAGGGGGCCTACGAGCAGTACTTC	CASSEPGQGAYEQYF
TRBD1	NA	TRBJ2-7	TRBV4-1	TGCGCCAGCAGCCAAGCAGGGGGCCTAGGACCGGAGCAGTACTTC	CASSQAGGLGPEQYF
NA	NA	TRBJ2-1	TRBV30	TGTGCCTGGAGTGTTGGAGGGTGGAATGAGCAGTTCTTC	CAWSVGGWNEQFF
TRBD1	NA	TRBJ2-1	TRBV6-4	TGTGCCAGCAGTGACGGTACAGGGGGCCGTGCTCATGAGCAGTTCTTC	CASSDGTGGRAHEQFF
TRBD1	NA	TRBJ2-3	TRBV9	TGTGCCAGCAGCGAAGCGGTGGACAGGGCGACAGATACGCAGTATTTT	CASSEAVDRATDTQYF
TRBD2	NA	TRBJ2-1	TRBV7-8	TGTGCCAGCAGCCCGTTCTTGGGCGGGAGAACTCCAAATCCCTCCTACAATGAGCAGTTCTTC	CASSPFLGGRTPNPSYNEQFF
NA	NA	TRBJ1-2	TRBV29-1	TGCAGCGTTGAAGATAACGGCTATGGCTACACCTTC	CSVEDNGYGYTF
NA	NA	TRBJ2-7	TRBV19	TGTGCCAGTAGTATAGGGTCGGGACATTACTCCTACGAGCAGTACTTC	CASSIGSGHYSYEQYF
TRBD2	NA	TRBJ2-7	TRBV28	TGTGCCAGCAGTTTACTAGCGGGAGGTTCCTACGAGCAGTACTTC	CASSLLAGGSYEQYF
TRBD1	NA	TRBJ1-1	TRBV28	TGTGCCAGCAGTCATATCTTCAGGGGGTATAACACTGAAGCTTTCTTT	CASSHIFRGYNTEAFF
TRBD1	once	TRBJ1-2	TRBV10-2	TGCGCCAGCAGTGGGGGCCAGACAGGGGCCTTAACCTATGGCTACACCTTC	CASSGGQTGALTYGYTF
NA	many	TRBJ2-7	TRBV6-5	TGTGCCAGCAGTTACCAAGCTCTGGGCTACGAGCAGTACTTC	CASSYQALGYEQYF
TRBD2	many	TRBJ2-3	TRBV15	TGTGCCACCAGCAGCCGGGCGGGAGCCACAGATACGCAGTATTTT	CATSSRAGATDTQYF
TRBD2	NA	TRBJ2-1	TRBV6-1	TGTGCCAGCAGTGCCGCCGGGACTAGCGTCTACAATGAGCAGTTCTTC	CASSAAGTSVYNEQFF
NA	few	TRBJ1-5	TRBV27	TGTGCCAGCAGTTTGAATCCTTATAGCAATCAGCCCCAGCATTTT	CASSLNPYSNQPQHF
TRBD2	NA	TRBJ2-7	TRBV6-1	TGTGCCAGCAGTGGCCATAGCGGGATCTACGAGCAGTACTTC	CASSGHSGIYEQYF
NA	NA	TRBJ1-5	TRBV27	TGTGCCAGCAGTTTAATGTCGTCCGACAGGAAAAATCAGCCCCAGCATTTT	CASSLMSSDRKNQPQHF
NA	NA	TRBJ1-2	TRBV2	TGTGCCAGCAGTCCGGGATTCTATGGCTACACCTTC	CASSPGFYGYTF
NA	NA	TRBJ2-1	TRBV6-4	TGTGCCAGCAGTGATAAGGAGACTACCTACAATGAGCAGTTCTTC	CASSDKETTYNEQFF
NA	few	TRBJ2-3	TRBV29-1	TGCAGCGTTACAGAAACAGATACGCAGTATTTT	CSVTETDTQYF
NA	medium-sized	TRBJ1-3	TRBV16	TGTGCCAGCAGCCAAAGGGGGGACTCTGGAAACACCATATATTTT	CASSQRGDSGNTIYF
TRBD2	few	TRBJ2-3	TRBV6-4	TGTGCCAGCGCCTTAGCGGGAGGATCCACAGATACGCAGTATTTT	CASALAGGSTDTQYF
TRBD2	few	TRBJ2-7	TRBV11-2	TGTGCCAGCAGCTTTGGCGCTAGCGGTTACTCCTACGAGCAGTACTTC	CASSFGASGYSYEQYF
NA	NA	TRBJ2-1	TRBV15	TGTGCCACCAGCAGAGACACTTCTAGCTCCTACAATGAGCAGTTCTTC	CATSRDTSSSYNEQFF
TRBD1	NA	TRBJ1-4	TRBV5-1	TGCGCCAGCAGCTCCGGACAGGTTAATGAAAAACTGTTTTTT	CASSSGQVNEKLFF